What follows describes a single T cell receptor (beta chain). The data were taken from a study of blood T cell repertoires in COVID-19. Here immunoSEQ multiplex PCR was the method, and the copy in TCRdb shows in-frame clones only, minus some. The sample includes 180,000 or so clones, approximately 80% of them seen just once. The CDR3 loop spans 14 amino acids. Trimming shortened V by 4 bases and J by 2 bases, and 12 bases separated the two germline ends. Germline V gene data show CDR1 as SGHVS and CDR2 as FNYEAQ. Sequenced material: PBMCs or T cells enriched from blood (not recorded which). V is TRBV7-6 and J is TRBJ2-7, with D possibly matching TRBD1 (6 bases). This receptor was taken from a man between 60 and 70 years old who had been exposed to COVID-19. CDR3 residues: CASSSDRNTYEQYF. The CDR3 DNA reads as TGTGCCAGCAGCTCAGACAGGAACACCTACGAGCAGTACTTC.